A single sample gave rise to the 4 T cell receptor beta chains below, sequenced in a study of CD8 T cells and mutated HIV epitopes. A Smart-seq2 and MARS-Seq derived protocol with well-specific UMIs on oligo-dT primers generated single-cell cDNA. Nested PCR used template-switch oligo forward primers and barcoded TCR alpha and beta reverse primers. TCRdb passed the single-cell sequencing reads through MiXCR, listing each CDR3 protein once. The sample includes 500 to 750 distinct CDR3 sequences, roughly 46% of them seen just once. Their cognate antigens are unknown. Peptide stimulation included anti-CD28 and anti-CD49d co-stimulation before sorting CD69+CD137+ CD8+ T cells. The sequences come from CD8+ T cells from blood cultured with a non-adapted viral peptide, collected during chronic HIV-1 infection. Indicated subset: CD69+CD137+ cells after non-adapted KY11 peptide stimulation. The receptors come from a young woman with HIV-1 infection.

This chain joins TRBV5-1 and TRBJ2-2; D remains ambiguous. CDR1 and CDR2 from the germline V gene are SGHRS and YFSETQ. There are 13 residues in the CDR3. V lost 7 bases, J lost 11 bases, and 18 bases lay in between. For the CDR3, the DNA is TGCGCCAGCGCCCAGGCAAACTACAATGAGCTGTTTTTT. Translation gives CASAQANYNELFF.

By share, this clonotype ranks as large. The chain is built from TRBV6-1 and TRBJ2-1; the D gene is possibly TRBD2 (6 bases). Germline CDR1 is MNHNS and CDR2 is SASEGT. Between the trimmed V and J ends, which lost 11 bases and 6 bases, there was a span of 20 bases. The CDR3 extends over 14 amino acids. The CDR3 loop reads CAESAGSEANEQFF. The CDR3 coding sequence is TGTGCCGAATCGGCCGGGAGCGAGGCCAATGAGCAGTTCTTC.

The chain joins TRBV21-1 to TRBJ2-5. TRBV21-1 is designated a pseudogene. The CDR3 sequence is 13 residues long. CDR3 residues: CASSTDNGETRYF. The CDR3, as DNA: TGTGCCAGCAGCACAGACAACGGGGAGACCCGGTACTTC.

This clonotype was seen a few times. CDR3 nucleotide sequence: TGTGCCAGCAGTTCCCCCCCGGACATTCAGTACTTC. This encodes CASSSPPDIQYF. The V call is TRBV28, the J call TRBJ2-4; D gene uncertain. The CDR3 is 12 amino acids. Trimming pared 4 bases from V and 8 bases from J, leaving 9 bases between. Per germline, CDR1 MDHEN and CDR2 SYDVKM.